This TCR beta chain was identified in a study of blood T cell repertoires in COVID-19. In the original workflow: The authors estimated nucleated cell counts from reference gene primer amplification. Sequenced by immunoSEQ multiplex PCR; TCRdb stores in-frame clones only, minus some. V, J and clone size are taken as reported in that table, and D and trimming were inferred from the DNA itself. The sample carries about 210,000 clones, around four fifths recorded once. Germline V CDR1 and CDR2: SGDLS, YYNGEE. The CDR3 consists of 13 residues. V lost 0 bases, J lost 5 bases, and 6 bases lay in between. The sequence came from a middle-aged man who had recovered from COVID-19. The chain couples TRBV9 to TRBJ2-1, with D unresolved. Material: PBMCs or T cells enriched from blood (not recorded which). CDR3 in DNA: TGTGCCAGCAGCGTAGCTACTAACAATGAGCAGTTCTTC. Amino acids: CASSVATNNEQFF.